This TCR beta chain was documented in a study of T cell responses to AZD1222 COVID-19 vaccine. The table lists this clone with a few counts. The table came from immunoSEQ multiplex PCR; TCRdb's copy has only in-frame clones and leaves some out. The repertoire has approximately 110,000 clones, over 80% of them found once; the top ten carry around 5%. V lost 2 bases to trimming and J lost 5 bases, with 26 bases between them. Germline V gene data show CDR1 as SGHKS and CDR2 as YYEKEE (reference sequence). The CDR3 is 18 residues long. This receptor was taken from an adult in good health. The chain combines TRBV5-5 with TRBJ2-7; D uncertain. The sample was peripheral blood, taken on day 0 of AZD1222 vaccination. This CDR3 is CASSLPRTQSWSEDEQYF. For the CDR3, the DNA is TGTGCCAGCAGCTTACCTAGGACCCAAAGTTGGAGCGAGGACGAGCAGTACTTC.